These 28 T cell receptor beta chains were sequenced from one sample in a study of blood T cell repertoires in COVID-19. Assay: immunoSEQ multiplex PCR; the TCRdb copy retains only in-frame clones and omits some. The table shows 70,000 to 90,000 clones, with 75% to 90% occurring only once. Sequencing used peripheral blood. These receptors originate from a woman older than 75 with acute or convalescent COVID-19.

This chain uses TRBV7-2 with TRBJ2-1; D uncertain. Germline CDR1 SGHTA, CDR2 FQGNSA. This CDR3 is 16 amino acids long. V lost 1 base to trimming and J lost 0 bases, with 10 bases between them. For the CDR3, the DNA is TGTGCCAGCAGCTTAGATGAACAGTTCTCCTACAATGAGCAGTTCTTC. It translates to CASSLDEQFSYNEQFF. The variable domain in full, completed from reference TRBV7-2 and TRBJ2-1, reads GAGVSQSPSNKVTEKGKDVELRCDPISGHTALYWYRQSLGQGLEFLIYFQGNSAPDKSGLPSDRFSAERTGGSVSTLTIQRTQQEDSAVYLCASSLDEQFSYNEQFFGPGTRLTVL.

This clone was counted once. V usage is TRBV21-1 and J usage is TRBJ2-5; the table's D call, TRBD2, was not checked against the DNA. TRBV21-1 is listed as a pseudogene. The CDR3 runs 15 residues. The DNA of the CDR3 is TGTGCCAGCAGCAATCTTAGCGGGGGCGGGGAGACCCAGTACTTC. Residues: CASSNLSGGGETQYF.

The chain has TRBV19 and TRBJ1-1, with 11 bases that match TRBD1. From germline, CDR1 is LNHDA and CDR2 SQIVND (reference sequence). The CDR3 has 17 amino acids. V trimming: 6 bases; J trimming: 1 base; junction bases outside the gene matches: 10. CDR3 protein: CASSPNTGQGANTEAFF. CDR3 coding DNA: TGTGCCAGTAGCCCTAACACAGGACAGGGGGCGAACACTGAAGCTTTCTTT.

The V gene is TRBV9, the J gene TRBJ2-7, with a tentative D call TRBD1 (6 bases). Trimming removed 4 bases at V and 3 bases at J, with 11 bases between. The CDR3 length is 13 residues. Per germline, CDR1 SGDLS and CDR2 YYNGEE. The chain's CDR3 is CASSLETGYEQYF. In nucleotides, the CDR3 is TGTGCCAGCAGCTTAGAGACAGGCTACGAGCAGTACTTC.

V gene TRBV3-1 (or the pseudogene TRBV3-2) combines with J gene TRBJ1-6; tentatively, D is TRBD1 (5 bases). The CDR3 is 14 amino acids. The ends were cut back, 3 bases at V and 4 bases at J, with 7 bases in the middle. Germline values: CDR1 LGHDT, CDR2 YNNKEL (reference sequence). CDR3 protein: CASSQGGYNSPLHF. CDR3 bases: TGTGCCAGCAGCCAGGGGGGATATAATTCACCCCTCCACTTT.

The chain combines TRBV5-1 with TRBJ1-1; D uncertain. Per the germline V gene, CDR1 is SGHRS and CDR2 is YFSETQ. With 3 bases removed from V and 2 bases from J, the gap between germline ends came to 11 bases. The CDR3 consists of 14 residues. CDR3 coding DNA: TGCGCCAGCAGCTCGGACTCTAGCAACACTGAAGCTTTCTTT. It codes for CASSSDSSNTEAFF. Full variable domain (outside the CDR3, taken from reference TRBV5-1 and TRBJ1-1): KAGVTQTPRYLIKTRGQQVTLSCSPISGHRSVSWYQQTPGQGLQFLFEYFSETQRNKGNFPGRFSGRQFSNSRSEMNVSTLELGDSALYLCASSSDSSNTEAFFGQGTRLTVV.

The CDR3 region has the DNA TGTGCCAGCAGCTGGACTAGCGGGGGGTACCAAGAGACCCAGTACTTC. Its translation is CASSWTSGGYQETQYF. This rearrangement joins TRBV5-5 to TRBJ2-5; 14 bases fit TRBD2. The V segment lost 3 bases and the J segment 0 bases; nucleotides outside the gene matches: 1. Germline V gives CDR1 SGHKS, CDR2 YYEKEE (reference sequence). The CDR3 sequence is 16 residues long.

V is TRBV18 and J is TRBJ1-6; TRBD1 agrees at 10 bases. V lost 3 bases and J lost 10; bases outside the gene matches: 3. This CDR3 region has 14 residues. The germline CDR1 and CDR2 sequences are KGHSH and LQKENI. DNA for the CDR3: TGTGCCAGCTCACCGGGGACAGGGGTATCACCCCTCCACTTT. Its translation is CASSPGTGVSPLHF. Filled out from reference TRBV18 and TRBJ1-6, the complete variable domain reads NAGVMQNPRHLVRRRGQEARLRCSPMKGHSHVYWYRQLPEEGLKFMVYLQKENIIDESGMPKERFSAEFPKEGPSILRIQQVVRGDSAAYFCASSPGTGVSPLHFGNGTRLTVT.

This clone was seen at least ten times. The gene calls are TRBV5-5 and TRBJ2-7, with D perhaps TRBD1 (5 bases). Per the germline V gene, CDR1 is SGHKS and CDR2 is YYEKEE (reference sequence). V lost 4 bases, J lost 2 bases, and 19 bases lay in between. CDR3 length equals 16 residues. The CDR3, as DNA: TGTGCCAGCAGCCTACAACAGGCTGGGGCAGCCTACGAGCAGTACTTC. Protein sequence: CASSLQQAGAAYEQYF.

The V call is TRBV5-5, the J call TRBJ2-1; 7 nucleotides match TRBD2. The ends lost 5 bases at V and 2 bases at J; junction bases unmatched: 19. Germline CDR1 is SGHKS and CDR2 is YYEKEE (reference sequence). The CDR3 runs to 19 residues. This chain's CDR3 is CASSRVSLADNAAYNEQFF. CDR3 nucleotides: TGTGCCAGCAGTCGGGTTAGTCTAGCGGACAACGCGGCCTACAATGAGCAGTTCTTC.

The V call is TRBV3-1 (or the pseudogene TRBV3-2), the J call TRBJ2-5; D might be TRBD2 (5 bases). This CDR3 has 15 amino acids. The V and J ends lost 1 base and 2 bases respectively, with 11 bases between them. The germline V gene has CDR1 LGHDT and CDR2 YNNKEL (reference sequence). This CDR3 is CASSQVPGTQETQYF. The CDR3 DNA follows: TGTGCCAGCAGCCAAGTTCCGGGAACACAAGAGACCCAGTACTTC.

This chain joins TRBV30 and TRBJ1-2; D not certain. Looked up from germline, CDR1 is GTSNPN and CDR2 is SVGIG (reference sequence). With 0 bases removed from V and 3 bases from J, the gap between germline ends came to 11 bases. The CDR3 length is 14 residues. CDR3 sequence reads: CAWSVHEEDYGYTF. CDR3 DNA: TGTGCCTGGAGTGTACACGAGGAGGACTATGGCTACACCTTC. Drawing the rest from reference TRBV30 and TRBJ1-2, the complete variable domain is SQTIHQWPATLVQPVGSPLSLECTVEGTSNPNLYWYRQAAGRGLQLLFYSVGIGQISSEVPQNLSASRPQDRQFILSSKKLLLSDSGFYLCAWSVHEEDYGYTFGSGTRLTVV.

The V call is TRBV7-3, the J call TRBJ2-6; D gene unclear. Trimming left V 3 bases short and J 0 bases short, with 6 bases between. The V gene's germline CDR1 is SGHTA and CDR2 FQGTGA. CDR3 size: 15 residues. The DNA of the CDR3 is TGTGCCAGCAGCTTGCAGATCTCTGGGGCCAACGTCCTGACTTTC. Translating it yields CASSLQISGANVLTF.

The chain joins TRBV1 to TRBJ1-1. TRBV1 is deemed a pseudogene. The CDR3 is 13 amino acids. CDR3 coding DNA: TGCACCAGCAGCCATATAAGCCACACTGAAGCTTTCTTT. As protein: CTSSHISHTEAFF.

The gene calls are TRBV21-1 and TRBJ1-2; the table gives TRBD1 as D, unverified against the DNA. TRBV21-1 is recorded as a pseudogene. The CDR3 contains 16 residues. Here the CDR3 DNA reads TGTGCCAGCAGCAAAGCCCGGACAGCAACAAACTATGGCTACACCTTC. This gives the protein CASSKARTATNYGYTF.

The chain links TRBV18 to TRBJ2-2; D gene ambiguous. Germline CDR1 is KGHSH and CDR2 is LQKENI. The CDR3 is 16 residues long. V dropped 1 base and J dropped 5 bases, with 14 bases sitting between them. CDR3 residues: CASSPQVQVSTGELFF. In nucleotides, the CDR3 is TGTGCCAGCTCACCACAGGTGCAGGTATCAACCGGGGAGCTGTTTTTT.

The CDR3 region is CASELSTEAFF. Here the CDR3 DNA reads TGTGCCAGCGAATTGAGCACTGAAGCTTTCTTT. V and J are TRBV2 and TRBJ1-1, with D unclear. The V gene's germline CDR1 is SNHLY and CDR2 FYNNEI. Trimming removed 8 bases from V and 4 bases from J, with 8 bases in between. This CDR3 is built from 11 residues.

This chain connects TRBV19 to TRBJ2-1; maybe TRBD1 (6 bases). The CDR3 extends over 18 amino acids. Trimming shortened V by 10 bases and J by 8 bases, and 33 bases separated the two germline ends. Germline loops: CDR1 LNHDA, CDR2 SQIVND (reference sequence). This chain's CDR3 is CATQGIFGAASSGDEQFF. DNA for the CDR3: TGTGCCACTCAGGGGATCTTCGGCGCGGCTAGTAGTGGGGATGAGCAGTTCTTC. Full variable domain (remainder filled in from reference TRBV19 and TRBJ2-1): DGGITQSPKYLFRKEGQNVTLSCEQNLNHDAMYWYRQDPGQGLRLIYYSQIVNDFQKGDIAEGYSVSREKKESFPLTVTSAQKNPTAFYLCATQGIFGAASSGDEQFFGPGTRLTVL.

This chain uses TRBV5-5 with TRBJ1-4; 9 positions match TRBD1. Trimming at V came to 5 bases and at J to 5 bases, leaving 7 bases not matched to a gene. The CDR3 is made up of 15 amino acids. CDR1 is SGHKS, CDR2 YYEKEE, per germline (reference sequence). The CDR3: CASRSTGGSNEKLFF. The CDR3 nucleotides read TGTGCCAGCAGAAGTACAGGGGGCTCGAATGAAAAACTGTTTTTT.

The chain joins TRBV10-3 to TRBJ2-5; TRBD2 aligns across 10 bases. V was pared by 3 bases and J by 4 bases, with 8 bases of the junction left unmatched. The CDR3 has 16 residues. Germline CDR1 reads ENHRY; CDR2 reads SYGVKD. The CDR3 sequence: CAISDSSGGAGETQYF. The CDR3 DNA is TGTGCCATCAGTGACTCCAGCGGGGGGGCTGGAGAGACCCAGTACTTC.

This rearrangement joins TRBV2 to TRBJ1-6; TRBD1 matches at 8 bases. The CDR3 totals 14 residues. Germline assignment: CDR1 SNHLY and CDR2 FYNNEI. The V and J ends lost 5 bases and 7 bases, in that order; junction bases with no gene match: 4. The CDR3 nucleotides read TGTGCCAGCAGTTTAACAGGGGGAAATTCACCCCTCCACTTT. Its translation is CASSLTGGNSPLHF.

This clone was seen only once. V is TRBV19 and J is TRBJ2-2; 11 nucleotides line up with TRBD1. CDR3 length equals 15 residues. J lost 5 bases, V lost 11 bases, and 10 bases had no gene match. CDR1 and CDR2 from the germline V gene are LNHDA and SQIVND (reference sequence). The CDR3 DNA is TGTGCCTCGACCCCCGGGACAGGGGGAACCGGGGAGCTGTTTTTT. It is translated as CASTPGTGGTGELFF.

Only one count was recorded for this clone. The V and J genes are TRBV5-1 and TRBJ2-1; D gene uncertain. V shed 5 bases and J shed 8 bases, with 11 bases lying between them. This CDR3 is 12 amino acids long. Germline assignment: CDR1 SGHRS and CDR2 YFSETQ. CDR3 nucleotides: TGCGCCAGCAGTCCGGCCCGGGATGAGCAGTTCTTC. Translating gives CASSPARDEQFF.

This sequence joins TRBV14 and TRBJ1-1, with TRBD1 matching 7 bases. This CDR3 region has 15 residues. V dropped 3 bases and J dropped 5; count of bases not matched to a gene: 9. The germline V gene has CDR1 SGHDN and CDR2 FVKESK. The CDR3 sequence is CASSHPAGGQTEAFF. The CDR3 DNA reads as TGTGCCAGCAGCCACCCTGCGGGGGGACAGACTGAAGCTTTCTTT.

This chain joins TRBV5-1 and TRBJ2-1; the D gene is possibly TRBD1 (7 bases). The V end was cut by 7 bases, the J end by 4 bases, with 18 bases between. The germline gives CDR1 SGHRS, CDR2 YFSETQ. The CDR3 runs to 15 residues. The CDR3 reads CASSLAGQTYNEQFF. In DNA form, the CDR3 reads TGCGCCAGCTCCTTGGCGGGACAGACTTACAATGAGCAGTTCTTC.

V is TRBV6-6 and J is TRBJ2-1; 8 bases are shared with TRBD2. The V and J ends lost 8 bases and 9 bases, in that order; junction bases with no gene match: 6. The CDR3 is made up of 12 amino acids. The germline V gene has CDR1 MNHNY and CDR2 SVGAGI (reference sequence). This chain's CDR3 is CASASGYREQFF. As DNA, the CDR3 is TGTGCCAGCGCTAGCGGGTACCGTGAGCAGTTCTTC.

V is TRBV28 and J is TRBJ2-7; 12 bases match TRBD2. After removal of 2 bases from V and 5 bases from J, the junction contained 13 bases not matched to a gene. This CDR3 has 18 residues. Germline-derived CDR1 and CDR2 are MDHEN and SYDVKM. This chain's CDR3 is CASSLERLGLAGMDEQYF. CDR3 DNA: TGTGCCAGCAGTTTAGAGAGGCTAGGACTAGCGGGGATGGACGAGCAGTACTTC.

The table lists this clone with a count of one. The chain employs TRBV9 and TRBJ2-3; D remains unclear. The germline V and J ends were trimmed by 0 bases and 2 bases, with 10 bases remaining between them. The V gene's germline CDR1 is SGDLS and CDR2 YYNGEE. CDR3 length: 15 residues. CDR3 DNA: TGTGCCAGCAGCGTAGGTGCGGAATACACAGATACGCAGTATTTT. Protein: CASSVGAEYTDTQYF.